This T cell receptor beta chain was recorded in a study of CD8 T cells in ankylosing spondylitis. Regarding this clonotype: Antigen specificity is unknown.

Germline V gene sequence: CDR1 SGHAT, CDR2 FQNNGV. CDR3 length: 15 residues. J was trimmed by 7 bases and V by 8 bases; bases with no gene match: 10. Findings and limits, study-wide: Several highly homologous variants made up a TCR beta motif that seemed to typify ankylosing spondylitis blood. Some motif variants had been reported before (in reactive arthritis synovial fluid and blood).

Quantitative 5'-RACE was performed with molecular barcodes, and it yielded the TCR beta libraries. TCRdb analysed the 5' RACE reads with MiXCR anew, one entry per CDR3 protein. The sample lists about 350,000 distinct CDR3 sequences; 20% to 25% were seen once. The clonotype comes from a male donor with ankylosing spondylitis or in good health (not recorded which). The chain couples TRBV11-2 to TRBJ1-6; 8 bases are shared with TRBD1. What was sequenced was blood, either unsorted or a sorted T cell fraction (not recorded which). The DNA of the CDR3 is TGTGCCAGCCGCCTATCCGGGACAGGAAATTCACCCCTCCACTTT. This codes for CASRLSGTGNSPLHF.